Below are 4 T cell receptor beta chains sequenced from a single sample in a study of blood T cell repertoires in COVID-19. This table comes from immunoSEQ multiplex PCR, and its TCRdb copy is limited to in-frame clones, with some not included. Among 70,000 to 85,000 clones listed, around nine tenths were seen once. The sequencing input was peripheral blood. These receptors were taken from a man between 70 and 80 years old with active or convalescent COVID-19.

The chain recombines TRBV20-1 with TRBJ1-1, with D possibly matching TRBD1 (5 bases). CDR3 length: 11 amino acids. The V gene's germline CDR1 is DFQATT and CDR2 SNEGSKA (reference sequence). The V end was cut by 0 bases, the J end by 11 bases, with 10 bases between. This CDR3 is CSARDRRGAFF. CDR3 sequence (DNA): TGCAGTGCTAGAGATCGGCGGGGGGCTTTCTTT.

CDR3 sequence: CASSQERSSYNSPLHF. CDR3 coding DNA: TGTGCCAGCAGCCAAGAGAGGAGCTCCTATAATTCACCCCTCCACTTT. This chain connects TRBV4-2 to TRBJ1-6; no definite D call. The V gene lost 0 bases and the J gene lost 0 bases, with 6 bases spanning the gap. CDR1 and CDR2 from the germline V gene are LGHNA and YNFKEQ. This CDR3 has 16 amino acids.

This chain connects TRBV2 to TRBJ2-5; D not resolved. CDR1 and CDR2 (germline): SNHLY, FYNNEI. CDR3 length equals 15 residues. The V gene lost 2 bases and the J gene lost 2 bases, with 12 bases spanning the gap. This CDR3 is CASSEIVWQQETQYF. CDR3 sequence (DNA): TGTGCCAGCAGTGAAATTGTCTGGCAGCAAGAGACCCAGTACTTC.

The V gene is TRBV6-5, the J gene TRBJ1-2, with D unresolved. The germline V gene has CDR1 MNHEY and CDR2 SVGAGI. The CDR3 is made up of 14 amino acids. V was shortened by 4 bases and J by 3 bases, with 12 bases between the two germline ends. In DNA form, the CDR3 reads TGTGCCAGCAGTTCTCAGTGGAGCGACTATGGCTACACCTTC. It translates to CASSSQWSDYGYTF.